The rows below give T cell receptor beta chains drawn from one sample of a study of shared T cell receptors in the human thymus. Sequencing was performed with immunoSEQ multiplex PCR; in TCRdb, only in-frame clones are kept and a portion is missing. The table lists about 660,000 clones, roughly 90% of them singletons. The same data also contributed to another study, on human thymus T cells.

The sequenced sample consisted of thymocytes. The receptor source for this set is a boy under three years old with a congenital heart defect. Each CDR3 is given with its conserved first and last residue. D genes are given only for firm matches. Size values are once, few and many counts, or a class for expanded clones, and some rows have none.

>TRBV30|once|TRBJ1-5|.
TGTGCCTGGGGCCCAAGGACGCGGGGCAATCAGCCCCAGCATTTT
CAWGPRTRGNQPQHF
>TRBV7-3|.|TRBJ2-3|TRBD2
TGTGCCAGCAGCTATCGCCCGACTAGCGGGGGGGTCACAGATACGCAGTATTTT
CASSYRPTSGGVTDTQYF
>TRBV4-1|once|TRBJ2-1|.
TGCGCCAGCAGCCAAGTTTATCTAGAAGGGGATGAGCAGTTCTTC
CASSQVYLEGDEQFF
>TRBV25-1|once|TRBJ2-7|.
TGTGCCAGCAGTGACCCGAGGGGGTTATCGTCCTACGAGCAGTACTTC
CASSDPRGLSSYEQYF
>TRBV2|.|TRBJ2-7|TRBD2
TGTGCCAGCAGTGGGACTAGCGGGAGGGTTACCTACGAGCAGTACTTC
CASSGTSGRVTYEQYF
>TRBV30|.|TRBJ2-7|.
TGTGCCTGGAGAAAGCCTAGCAGGTACGAGCAGTACTTC
CAWRKPSRYEQYF
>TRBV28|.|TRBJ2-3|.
TGTGCCAGCAGTCATCCTCAGGGGTGGGCAGATACGCAGTATTTT
CASSHPQGWADTQYF
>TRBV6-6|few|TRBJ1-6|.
TGTGCCAGCAGTTATTTGCCCCCAGGGGAAGGTTCACCCCTCCACTTT
CASSYLPPGEGSPLHF
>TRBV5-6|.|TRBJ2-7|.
TGTGCCAGCAGCCGACCAGGGTTGGGGCAGTACTTC
CASSRPGLGQYF
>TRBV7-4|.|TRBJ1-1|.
TGTGCCAGCAGCTTAAGGACTCTGGACACTGAAGCTTTCTTT
CASSLRTLDTEAFF
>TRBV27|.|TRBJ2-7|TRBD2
TGTGCCAGCAGTTTATATCTAGCGGAGGGCCCCTACGAGCAGTACTTC
CASSLYLAEGPYEQYF
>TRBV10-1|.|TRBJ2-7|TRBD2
TGCGCCAGCAGTGACCGGCTAGCGGACAACTACGAGCAGTACTTC
CASSDRLADNYEQYF
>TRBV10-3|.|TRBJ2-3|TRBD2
TGTGCCATCAGTGAGGGCGGGACTAGCGGGTTCACAGATACGCAGTATTTT
CAISEGGTSGFTDTQYF
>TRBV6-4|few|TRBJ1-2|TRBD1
TGTGCCAGCAGTGACCCGGGACAGGGTGGAGGCTACACCTTC
CASSDPGQGGGYTF
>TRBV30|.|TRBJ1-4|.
TGTGCCTGGAGTCACACCGGATCCAGAGGGGAAAAACTGTTTTTT
CAWSHTGSRGEKLFF
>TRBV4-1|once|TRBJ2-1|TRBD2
TGCGCCAGCAGCCTGGGGACTAGCGTTAGCAATGAGCAGTTCTTC
CASSLGTSVSNEQFF
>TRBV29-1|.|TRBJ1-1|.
TGCAGCGGTAACATGAACACTGAAGCTTTCTTT
CSGNMNTEAFF
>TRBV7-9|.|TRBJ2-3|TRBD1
TGTGCCAGCAGCTCCCCAGGGGGCCTCTACACAGATACGCAGTATTTT
CASSSPGGLYTDTQYF
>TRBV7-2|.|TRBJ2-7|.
TGTGCCAGCAGCTCGGTACAGGGCTACGAGCAGTACTTC
CASSSVQGYEQYF
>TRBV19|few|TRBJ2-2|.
TGTGCCAGTAGTAAAGGATACAGGGAGACCGGGGAGCTGTTTTTT
CASSKGYRETGELFF
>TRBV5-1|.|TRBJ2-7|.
TGCGCCAGCAGCTTGTTTAGTTGGACAACACCTTCCTGGGAGCAGTACTTC
CASSLFSWTTPSWEQYF
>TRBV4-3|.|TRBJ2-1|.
TGCGCCAGCAGCCAAGGTCGAGCGTCCACCTACAATGAGCAGTTCTTC
CASSQGRASTYNEQFF
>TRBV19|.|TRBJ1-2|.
TGTGCCAGTAGTGGGGCACCTCCTAACTATGGCTACACCTTC
CASSGAPPNYGYTF
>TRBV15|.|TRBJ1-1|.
TGTGCCACCAGCAGAGGCGGGGGGGCCGGGTTTTTGGACACTGAAGCTTTCTTT
CATSRGGGAGFLDTEAFF
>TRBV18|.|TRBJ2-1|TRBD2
TGTGCCAGCTCACCCCGCCCGGGACTAGCGACTCACTACAATGAGCAGTTCTTC
CASSPRPGLATHYNEQFF
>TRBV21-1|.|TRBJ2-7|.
TGTGCCAGCAGCCGAGAGGAGACCTCCTACGAGCAGTACTTC
CASSREETSYEQYF
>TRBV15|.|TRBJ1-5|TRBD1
TGTGCCACCAGCAGAGGGATTGGGACAGGGGAGAATCAGCCCCAGCATTTT
CATSRGIGTGENQPQHF
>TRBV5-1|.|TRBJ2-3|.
TGCGCCAGCAGCACCGGACTGGGCACAGATACGCAGTATTTT
CASSTGLGTDTQYF
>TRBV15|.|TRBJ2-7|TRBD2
TGTGCCACCAGCAGAGATGGGAGGGCCTGGGACTACGAGCAGTACTTC
CATSRDGRAWDYEQYF
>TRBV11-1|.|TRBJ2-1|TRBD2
TGTGCCAGCAGCTTAGTTGGCGGGAGCGGCAATGAGCAGTTCTTC
CASSLVGGSGNEQFF
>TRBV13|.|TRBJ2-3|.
TGTGCCAGTGCCCCTAGAGGCAGTTGGGATACGCAGTATTTT
CASAPRGSWDTQYF
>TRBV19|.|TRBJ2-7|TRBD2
TGTGCCAGTAGTATCCGGCGGGGGACCTACGAGCAGTACTTC
CASSIRRGTYEQYF
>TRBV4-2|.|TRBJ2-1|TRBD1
TGTGCCAGCAGCCAAGATCCGCGGCCAGGGGGCTCCTACAATGAGCAGTTCTTC
CASSQDPRPGGSYNEQFF
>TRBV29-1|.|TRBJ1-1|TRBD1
TGCAGCGTTAAAACAGGGGGCGCAACTGAAGCTTTCTTT
CSVKTGGATEAFF
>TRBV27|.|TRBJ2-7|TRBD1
TGTGCCAGCAGTTCCCCGACAGGGCCCACTTCCTACGAGCAGTACTTC
CASSSPTGPTSYEQYF
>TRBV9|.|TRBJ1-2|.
TGTGCCAGCAGCGTCCTGACAGACAACTATGGCTACACCTTC
CASSVLTDNYGYTF
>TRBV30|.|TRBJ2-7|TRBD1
TGTGCCTGGAGTCTCCGGGACAGGGGTTACGAGCAGTACTTC
CAWSLRDRGYEQYF
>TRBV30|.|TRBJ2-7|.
TGTGCCTGGAGTCTAGTGGGGGGACCCTACGAGCAGTACTTC
CAWSLVGGPYEQYF
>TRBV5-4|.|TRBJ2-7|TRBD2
TGTGCCAGCAGCCGCCTTCAGCGGGGGGCCTACGAGCAGTACTTC
CASSRLQRGAYEQYF
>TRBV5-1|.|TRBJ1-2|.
TGCGCCAGCAGCTTGATTCCCCCAAACGACAGTTTCTATGGCTACACCTTC
CASSLIPPNDSFYGYTF
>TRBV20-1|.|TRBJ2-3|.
TGCAGTGCCCTACGGGATACGCAGTATTTT
CSALRDTQYF
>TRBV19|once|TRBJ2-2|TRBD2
TGTGCCAGTAGGGTTATCCGAGCGGGAGATGGCTTCGAGGTGACCGGGGAGCTGTTTTTT
CASRVIRAGDGFEVTGELFF